This T cell receptor (beta chain) was sequenced in a study of blood T cell repertoires in COVID-19. On the study more broadly: Sites in the United States, Italy and Spain provided acute and convalescent COVID-19 samples. T cells, B-cell-depleted T cells, or PBMCs supplied cDNA or gDNA.

This CDR3 is built from 14 residues. Per germline, CDR1 MGHRA and CDR2 YSYEKL. V was trimmed by 4 bases and J by 1 base, leaving 10 bases between them. Profiled with immunoSEQ multiplex PCR; TCRdb holds only in-frame clones, not every one. The sample records around 220,000 clones, nearly 90% being singletons. The source is a woman between 35 and 50 years old who had recovered from COVID-19. The chain has TRBV4-1 and TRBJ2-5, with a weak D call TRBD2 (5 bases). The sample taken for sequencing was peripheral blood. The CDR3 reads CASSPSGSQETQYF. DNA for the CDR3: TGCGCCAGCAGCCCCAGCGGCAGCCAAGAGACCCAGTACTTC.